Sequencing of this T cell receptor (beta chain) was carried out in a study of cytomegalovirus exposure and HLA in healthy donors. General study points: Some V segments, TRBV6-2 and TRBV6-3 among them, were indistinguishable and were therefore excluded. TCR beta V- and J-gene trimming was later associated with a missense DCLRE1C variant. Prediction of most subjects' HLA-A and HLA-B alleles by TCR beta sequences was reportedly accurate.

The germline CDR1 and CDR2 sequences are MNHNS and SASEGT. The junction had 7 bases not matched to a gene; V was cut back by 8 bases and J by 0 bases. CDR3 size: 15 residues. As concerns this clone: The target antigen is unknown.

PCR primers comprised 60 Vbeta and 13 Jbeta primers. Sequencing was performed with immunoSEQ multiplex PCR; in TCRdb, only in-frame clones are kept and a portion is missing. The data contain roughly 230,000 clones, around 80% of them seen just once; the ten biggest clones take up more than 0.45%. What was sequenced was PBMCs. The clonotype was recovered from a boy aged 10-17 years in good health and CMV-seronegative. The rearrangement links TRBV6-1 to TRBJ1-1; 9 nucleotides line up with TRBD1. As DNA, the CDR3 is TGTGCCAGCTCCCGGGACAGGGCCCTGAACACTGAAGCTTTCTTT. This translates into CASSRDRALNTEAFF.